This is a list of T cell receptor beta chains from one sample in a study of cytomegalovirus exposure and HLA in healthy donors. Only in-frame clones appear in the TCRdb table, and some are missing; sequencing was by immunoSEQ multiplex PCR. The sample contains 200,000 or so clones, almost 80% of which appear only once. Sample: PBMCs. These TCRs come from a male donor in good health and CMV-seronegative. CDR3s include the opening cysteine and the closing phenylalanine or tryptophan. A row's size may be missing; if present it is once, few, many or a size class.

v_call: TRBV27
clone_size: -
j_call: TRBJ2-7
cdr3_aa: CASSWGTSGSSYEQYF

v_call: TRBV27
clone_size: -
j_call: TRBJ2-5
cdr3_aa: CASLTGTGELETQYF

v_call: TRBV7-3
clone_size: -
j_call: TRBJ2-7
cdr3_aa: CASSLTGLAGVPYEQYF

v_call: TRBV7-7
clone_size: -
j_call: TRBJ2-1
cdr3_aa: CASSLLAGGYNEQFF

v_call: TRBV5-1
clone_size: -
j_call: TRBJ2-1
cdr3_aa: CASSLNTGYEQFF

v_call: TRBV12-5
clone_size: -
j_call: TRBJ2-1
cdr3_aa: CASGLGPRGGNEQFF

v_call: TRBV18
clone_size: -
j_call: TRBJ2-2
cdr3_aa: CASSPVSTGELFF

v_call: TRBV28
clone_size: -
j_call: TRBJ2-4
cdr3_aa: CASSPHPGLAGLGAKNIQYF

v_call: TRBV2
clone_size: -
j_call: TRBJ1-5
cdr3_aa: CASSETGLNQPQHF

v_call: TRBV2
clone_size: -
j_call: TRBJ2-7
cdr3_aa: CASSGLAGPYEQYF

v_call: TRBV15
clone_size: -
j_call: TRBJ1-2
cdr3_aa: CATSRNIQGYGYTF

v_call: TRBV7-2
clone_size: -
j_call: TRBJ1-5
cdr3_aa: CASSPDGGARNQPQHF

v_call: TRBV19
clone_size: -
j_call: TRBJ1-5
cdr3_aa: CASSIKWGDSNQPQHF

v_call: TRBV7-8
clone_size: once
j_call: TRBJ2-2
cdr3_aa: CASSLVLGAAGELFF

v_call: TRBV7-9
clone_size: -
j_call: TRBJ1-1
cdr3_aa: CASSARGGTEAFF

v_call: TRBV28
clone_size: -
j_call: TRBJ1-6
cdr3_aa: CASSSSPFPYNSPLHF

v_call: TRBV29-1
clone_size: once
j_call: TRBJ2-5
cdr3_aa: CSVAQGEYYKQYF

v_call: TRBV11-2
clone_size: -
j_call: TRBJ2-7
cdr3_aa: CASSWGLAGGPRYEQYF

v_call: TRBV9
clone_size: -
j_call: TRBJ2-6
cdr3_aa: CASSGGQPGANVLTF

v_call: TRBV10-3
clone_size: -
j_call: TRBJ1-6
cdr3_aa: CAISESGESPLHF

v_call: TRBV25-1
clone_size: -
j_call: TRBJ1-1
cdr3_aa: CASSPGLNTEAFF

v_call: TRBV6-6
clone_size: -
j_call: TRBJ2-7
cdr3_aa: CASSYSTGDSNSF

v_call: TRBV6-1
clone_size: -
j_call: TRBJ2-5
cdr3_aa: CASRYGHTQETQYF

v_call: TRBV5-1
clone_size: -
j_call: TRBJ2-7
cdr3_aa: CASSLKREFYEQYF

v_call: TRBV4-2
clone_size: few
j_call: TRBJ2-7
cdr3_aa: CASSHDTDRGQTYEQYF

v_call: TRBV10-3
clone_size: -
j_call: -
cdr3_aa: CAISGTGNEQYF

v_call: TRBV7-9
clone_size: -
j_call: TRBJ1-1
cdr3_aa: CASSPTGLNTEAFF

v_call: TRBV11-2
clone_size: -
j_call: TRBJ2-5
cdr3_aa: CASSLGARFGTQYF

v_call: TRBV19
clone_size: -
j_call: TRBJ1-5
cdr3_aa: CASRSQGALSNQPQHF

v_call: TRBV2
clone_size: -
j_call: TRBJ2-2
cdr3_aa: CASTAMNTGELFF

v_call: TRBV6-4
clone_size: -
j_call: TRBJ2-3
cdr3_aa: CASKRNRATDTQYF

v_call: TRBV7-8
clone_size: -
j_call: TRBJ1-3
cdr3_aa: CASSTLQGNTIYF

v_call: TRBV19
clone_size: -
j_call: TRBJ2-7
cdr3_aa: CASSSPFARTGEQYF

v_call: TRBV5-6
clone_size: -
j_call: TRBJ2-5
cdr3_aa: CASSLVDSNQETQYF

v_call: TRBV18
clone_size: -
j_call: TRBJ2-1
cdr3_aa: CASSPPGRAGVSNEQFF

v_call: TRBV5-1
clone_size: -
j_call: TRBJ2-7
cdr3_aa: CASYPLTSGSSYEQYF

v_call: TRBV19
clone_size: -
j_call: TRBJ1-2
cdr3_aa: CASSTGQGGTYGYTF

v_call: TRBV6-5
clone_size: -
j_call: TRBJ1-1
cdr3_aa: CASRGEAGNTEAFF

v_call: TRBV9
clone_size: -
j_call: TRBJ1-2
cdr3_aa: CASSEDRGDGYTF

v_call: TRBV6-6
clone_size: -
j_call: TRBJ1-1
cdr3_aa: CASRGQGITEAFF

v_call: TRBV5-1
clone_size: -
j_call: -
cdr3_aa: CASSPGGGANEQYF

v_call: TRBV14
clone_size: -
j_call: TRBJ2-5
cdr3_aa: CASSQGAGTAQETQYF

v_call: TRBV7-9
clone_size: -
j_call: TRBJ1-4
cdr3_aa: CASSSSTHEKLFF

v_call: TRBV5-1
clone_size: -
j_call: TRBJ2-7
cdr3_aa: CASRWGDGSYEQYF

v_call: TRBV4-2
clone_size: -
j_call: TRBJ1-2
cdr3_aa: CASRNLGAIYGYTF

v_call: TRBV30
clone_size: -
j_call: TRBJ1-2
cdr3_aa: CAWSVAGGGGYTF

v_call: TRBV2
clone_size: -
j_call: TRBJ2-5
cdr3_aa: CASNKLAGGETQYF

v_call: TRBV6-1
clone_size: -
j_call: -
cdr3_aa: CASSEGTGGFYEQYF

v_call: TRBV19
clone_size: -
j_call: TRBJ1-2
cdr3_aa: CASSIRDSLYGYTF

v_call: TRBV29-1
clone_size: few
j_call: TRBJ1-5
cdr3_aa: CSALLGPNQPQHF

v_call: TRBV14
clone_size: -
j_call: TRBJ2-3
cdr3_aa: CASSQGDSPSTDTQYF

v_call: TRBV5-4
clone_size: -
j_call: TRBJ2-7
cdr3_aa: CASSSAGVEQYF

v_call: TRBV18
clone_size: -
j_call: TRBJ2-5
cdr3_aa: CASSPPTARETQYF

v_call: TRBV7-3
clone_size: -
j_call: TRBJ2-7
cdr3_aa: CASSLSASGGTYEQYF

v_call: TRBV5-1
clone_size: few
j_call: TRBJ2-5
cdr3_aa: CASSLAGDGETQYF

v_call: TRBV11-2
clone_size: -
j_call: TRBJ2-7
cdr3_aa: CASSPGLAGVAGQYF

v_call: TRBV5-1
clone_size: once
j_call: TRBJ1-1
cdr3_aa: CASSLIGVVNTEAFF